This TCR beta chain stems from a study of T cell responses to AZD1222 COVID-19 vaccine. V was pared by 6 bases and J by 1 base, with 15 bases between. The CDR3 has 15 amino acids. CDR1 is MDHEN, CDR2 SYDVKM, per germline. Some clones are missing from TCRdb's copy, which holds only in-frame ones; the method was immunoSEQ multiplex PCR. This table has 250,000 to 300,000 clones, 90% to 95% appearing once. This clonotype was obtained from an adult who received the AZD1222 COVID-19 vaccine. The sample was peripheral blood, taken 28 days after the second AZD1222 dose. V and J are TRBV28 and TRBJ1-2; D is perhaps TRBD1 (6 bases). This CDR3 reads CASRYAGTHNYGYTF. The DNA of the CDR3 is TGTGCCAGCAGATACGCCGGGACACATAACTATGGCTACACCTTC.